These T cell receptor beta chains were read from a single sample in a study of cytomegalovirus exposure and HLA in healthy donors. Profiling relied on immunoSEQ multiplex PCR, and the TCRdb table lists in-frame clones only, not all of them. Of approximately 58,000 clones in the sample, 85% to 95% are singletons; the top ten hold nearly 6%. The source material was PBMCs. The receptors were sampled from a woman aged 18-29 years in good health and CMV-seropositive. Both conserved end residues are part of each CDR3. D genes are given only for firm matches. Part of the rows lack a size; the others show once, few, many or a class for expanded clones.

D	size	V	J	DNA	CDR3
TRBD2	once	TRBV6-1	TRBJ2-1	TGTGCCAGCAGAGCTTCCGGGACTAGCTGGGGTGAGCAGTTCTTC	CASRASGTSWGEQFF
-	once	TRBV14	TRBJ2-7	TGTGCCAGCAGCCAAGTCTCCCTATACGAGCAGTACTTC	CASSQVSLYEQYF
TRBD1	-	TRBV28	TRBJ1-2	TGTGCCAGCAGTTTAAGGGACAGCTTGAACTATGGCTACACCTTC	CASSLRDSLNYGYTF
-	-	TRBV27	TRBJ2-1	TGTGCCAGCAGTTTACGACTAACACCATACAATGAGCAGTTCTTC	CASSLRLTPYNEQFF
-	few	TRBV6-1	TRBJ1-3	TGTGCCAGCAGTGCGGTGTCTGGAAACACCATATATTTT	CASSAVSGNTIYF
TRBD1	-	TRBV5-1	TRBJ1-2	TGCGCCAGCAGCTTGGGAGAGGGGGGACAGGTTTATGGCTACACCTTC	CASSLGEGGQVYGYTF
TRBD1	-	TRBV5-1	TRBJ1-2	TGCGCCAGCAGCCAGTACAGGGGTGTCTTCTATGGCTACACCTTC	CASSQYRGVFYGYTF
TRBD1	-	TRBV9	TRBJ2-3	TGTGCCAGCAGCGTAGAGGAACAGGGGCTACACACAGATACGCAGTATTTT	CASSVEEQGLHTDTQYF
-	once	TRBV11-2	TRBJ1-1	TGTGCCAGCAGGCCGGGACATTCTAACACTGAAGCTTTCTTT	CASRPGHSNTEAFF
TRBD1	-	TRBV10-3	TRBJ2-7	TGTGCCATCAGTGGGACAGGGGGCGGGTACGAGCAGTACTTC	CAISGTGGGYEQYF
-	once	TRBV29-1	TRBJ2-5	TGCAGCGTTGCTCGTCGACTGCAAGAGACCCAGTACTTC	CSVARRLQETQYF
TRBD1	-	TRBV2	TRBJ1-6	TGTGCCAGCAGGCCGGACAGGGTGGGTTCACCCCTCCACTTT	CASRPDRVGSPLHF
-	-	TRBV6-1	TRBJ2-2	TGTGCCAGCAGTGAAGAGCCCGCCGGGGAGCTGTTTTTT	CASSEEPAGELFF
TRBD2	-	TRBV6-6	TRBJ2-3	TGTGCCAGCAGTTATCTTGTCGCGGGAGGTACGCAGTATTTT	CASSYLVAGGTQYF
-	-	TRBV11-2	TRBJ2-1	TGTGCCAGCAGCATATCCCCGGTGGGCTTTGAGCAGTTCTTC	CASSISPVGFEQFF
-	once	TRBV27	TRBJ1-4	TGTGCCAGCAGTTTAGACAGAACTAATGAAAAACTGTTTTTT	CASSLDRTNEKLFF
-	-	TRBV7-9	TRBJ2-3	TGTGCCAGCAGCTTATATTCGGATACGCAGTATTTT	CASSLYSDTQYF
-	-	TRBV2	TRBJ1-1	TGTGCCACCTTTGGGCAGGGTCGGATCACTGAAGCTTTCTTT	CATFGQGRITEAFF
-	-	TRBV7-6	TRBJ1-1	TGTGCCAGCAGCTTTAGTGGGAACACTGAAGCTTTCTTT	CASSFSGNTEAFF
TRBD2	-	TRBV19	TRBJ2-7	TGTGCCAGTAACCAATCGGGACTAGCGGGAGACCTCCCTCGAGCCCACGAGCAGTACTTC	CASNQSGLAGDLPRAHEQYF
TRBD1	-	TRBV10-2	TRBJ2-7	TGCGCCAGCACGGGACAGACCTACGAGCAGTACTTC	CASTGQTYEQYF
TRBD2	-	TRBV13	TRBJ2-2	TGTGCCAGCAGCTTAGACCCGACTAGCGGGAGGGACACCGGGGAGCTGTTTTTT	CASSLDPTSGRDTGELFF
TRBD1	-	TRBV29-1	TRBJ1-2	TGCAGCGTTGTCACTTGGGGGGACAGTAGGGCCTCCTCCTATGGCTACACCTTC	CSVVTWGDSRASSYGYTF
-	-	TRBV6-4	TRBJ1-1	TGTGCCAGCAGTGACTCACAGAACACTGAAGCTTTCTTT	CASSDSQNTEAFF
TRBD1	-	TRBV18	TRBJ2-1	TGTGCCAGCTCACCACAGGGGGCTGGTAACAATGAGCAGTTCTTC	CASSPQGAGNNEQFF
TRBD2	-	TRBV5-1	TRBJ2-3	TGCGCCAGCAGCCCGCTAGCGGGAGTGTTCACAGATACGCAGTATTTT	CASSPLAGVFTDTQYF
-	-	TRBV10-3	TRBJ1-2	TGTGCCATCAGTGAGTTACGGGACATCCGGCGCGGGTACTATGGCTACACCTTC	CAISELRDIRRGYYGYTF
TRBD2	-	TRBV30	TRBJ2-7	TGTGCCTGGAGTATAGGCGGGGGACTCTACGAGCAGTACTTC	CAWSIGGGLYEQYF
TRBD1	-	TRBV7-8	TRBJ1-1	TGTGCCAGCAGCTCCGGACAGGGAACTGAAGCTTTCTTT	CASSSGQGTEAFF
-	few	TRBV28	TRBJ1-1	TGTGCCAGCAGCCCGGGGTCCAGACAAGCTTTCTTT	CASSPGSRQAFF
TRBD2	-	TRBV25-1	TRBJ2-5	TGTGCCAGCAGTGAAAACCCGGGGGGGCCGGTACGACAAGAGACCCAGTACTTC	CASSENPGGPVRQETQYF
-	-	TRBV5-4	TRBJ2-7	TGTGCCAGCAGCTTGGTGGCCTCTTCCACCTACGAGCAGTACTTC	CASSLVASSTYEQYF
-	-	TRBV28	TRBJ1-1	TGTGCCAGCACCGTCCGGGATATCACTGAAGCTTTCTTT	CASTVRDITEAFF
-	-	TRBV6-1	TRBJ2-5	TGTGCCAGCAGTGAAGAGGGAGGGGGTTGGGAGACCCAGTACTTC	CASSEEGGGWETQYF
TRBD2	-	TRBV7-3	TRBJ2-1	TGTGCCAGCAGTTCTACAGGGACTAGCGGACCCTACAATGAGCAGTTCTTC	CASSSTGTSGPYNEQFF
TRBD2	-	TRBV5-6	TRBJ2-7	TGTGCCAGCAGCCTTAGCGGGTTGGGCTCCTACGAGCAGTACTTC	CASSLSGLGSYEQYF
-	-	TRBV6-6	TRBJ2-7	TGTGCCAGCAACTCAGGGCCTTACGAGCAGTACTTC	CASNSGPYEQYF
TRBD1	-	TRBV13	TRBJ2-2	TGTGCCAGCAGCCCGAGAATTCAGGGGGACACCGGGGAGCTGTTTTTT	CASSPRIQGDTGELFF
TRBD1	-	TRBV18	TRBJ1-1	TGTGCCAGCTCACCACTGGGACAGGGGACTGAAGCTTTCTTT	CASSPLGQGTEAFF
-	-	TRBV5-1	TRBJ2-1	TGCGCCAGCAGCTTGGGTACTTTGGGCAGGGTTAACAATGAGCAGTTCTTC	CASSLGTLGRVNNEQFF
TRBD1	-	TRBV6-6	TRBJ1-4	TGTGCCAGCAGTTACTCCGACAGGGCTAATGAAAAACTGTTTTTT	CASSYSDRANEKLFF
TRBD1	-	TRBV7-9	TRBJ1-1	TGTGCCAGCAGAAGGACAGGGAACACTGAAGCTTTCTTT	CASRRTGNTEAFF
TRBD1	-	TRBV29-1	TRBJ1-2	TGCAGCGTTGAGAGACAGGGGGCTTTCTATGGCTACACCTTC	CSVERQGAFYGYTF
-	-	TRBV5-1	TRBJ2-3	TGCGCCAGCAGCTTGTATACGGGAACTAGCACAGATACGCAGTATTTT	CASSLYTGTSTDTQYF
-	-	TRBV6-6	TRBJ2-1	TGTGCCAGCACCCCTCGGGGAGACAATGAGCAGTTCTTC	CASTPRGDNEQFF
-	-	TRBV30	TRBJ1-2	TGTGCCTGGAGTGTTGTGAGGGGAGGCTATGGCTACACCTTC	CAWSVVRGGYGYTF
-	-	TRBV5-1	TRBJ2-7	TGCGCCAGCAGAGGGGGGGTTAACTCCTACGAGCAGTACTTC	CASRGGVNSYEQYF
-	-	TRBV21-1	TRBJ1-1	TGTGCCAGCAGAGTGCAATTCACAATTCGCACTGAAGCTTTCTTT	CASRVQFTIRTEAFF
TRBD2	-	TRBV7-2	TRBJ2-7	TGTGCCAGCAGCTTAGCCGGGACTAGCGGGGGCCTCTACGAGCAGTACTTC	CASSLAGTSGGLYEQYF
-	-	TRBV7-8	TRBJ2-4	TGTGCCAGCAGCTTAGGATCGGGGGCCAAAAACATTCAGTACTTC	CASSLGSGAKNIQYF
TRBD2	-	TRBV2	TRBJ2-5	TGTGCCAGCAGTTTAGCGGGAGGACGAGAGACCCAGTACTTC	CASSLAGGRETQYF
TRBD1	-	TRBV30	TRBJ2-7	TGTGCCTGGGCAAGGGACAGGGGTTACGAGCAGTACTTC	CAWARDRGYEQYF
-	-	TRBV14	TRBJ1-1	TGTGCCAGCAGTCCCCCGGGTTTTAAGACTGAAGCTTTCTTT	CASSPPGFKTEAFF